A selection of T cell receptor beta chains follows, all from one sample in a study of blood T cell repertoires in COVID-19. Method: immunoSEQ multiplex PCR; TCRdb's copy keeps in-frame clones and lacks some. This table holds 75,000 to 100,000 clones, more than 75% found once. The sample was peripheral blood. Receptor source: a human donor in a cohort sampled during active COVID-19. Both conserved end residues are part of each CDR3. A D gene is named only where the DNA matches it firmly. For some rows the clone size is stated as once, few or many, or as a class when expanded; others skip it.

clone size: NA; J gene: TRBJ1-2; D gene: NA; V gene: TRBV21-1; CDR3 protein: CASSKATGYGYTF; CDR3 DNA: TGTGCCAGCAGCAAAGCTACAGGGTATGGCTACACCTTC
clone size: NA; J gene: TRBJ2-7; D gene: TRBD1; V gene: TRBV9; CDR3 protein: CASRSTRDSYEQYF; CDR3 DNA: TGTGCCAGCAGATCTACTAGGGACAGCTACGAGCAGTACTTC
clone size: NA; J gene: TRBJ2-2; D gene: TRBD1; V gene: TRBV9; CDR3 protein: CASSHRTGTGGELFF; CDR3 DNA: TGTGCCAGCAGCCACCGGACAGGGACCGGCGGGGAGCTGTTTTTT
clone size: NA; J gene: TRBJ2-7; D gene: NA; V gene: TRBV7-2; CDR3 protein: CASSLYSPTPLGEQYF; CDR3 DNA: TGTGCCAGCAGCTTATATTCCCCAACTCCCCTCGGCGAGCAGTACTTC
clone size: NA; J gene: TRBJ2-5; D gene: NA; V gene: TRBV4-1; CDR3 protein: CASSRLPRGETQYF; CDR3 DNA: TGCGCCAGCAGCCGCCTCCCGCGCGGGGAGACCCAGTACTTC
clone size: NA; J gene: TRBJ2-3; D gene: NA; V gene: TRBV5-1; CDR3 protein: CASSAVLADTQYF; CDR3 DNA: TGCGCCAGCAGCGCGGTATTAGCGGATACGCAGTATTTT
clone size: NA; J gene: TRBJ2-6; D gene: TRBD1; V gene: TRBV6-5; CDR3 protein: CASSRTGVGANVLTF; CDR3 DNA: TGTGCCAGCAGCCGGACAGGGGTTGGGGCCAACGTCCTGACTTTC
clone size: NA; J gene: TRBJ1-1; D gene: NA; V gene: TRBV11-3; CDR3 protein: CASSPQSGSTEAFF; CDR3 DNA: TGTGCCAGCAGCCCCCAGTCGGGGAGCACTGAAGCTTTCTTT
clone size: NA; J gene: TRBJ1-4; D gene: NA; V gene: TRBV10-3; CDR3 protein: CAISERTGLTNEKLFF; CDR3 DNA: TGTGCCATCAGTGAGCGAACAGGCCTAACTAATGAAAAACTGTTTTTT
clone size: once; J gene: TRBJ2-7; D gene: TRBD1; V gene: TRBV28; CDR3 protein: CASSAGQGAAYEQYF; CDR3 DNA: TGTGCCAGCAGTGCGGGACAGGGGGCTGCTTACGAGCAGTACTTC
clone size: NA; J gene: TRBJ1-5; D gene: NA; V gene: TRBV9; CDR3 protein: CASSALMDQPQHF; CDR3 DNA: TGTGCCAGCAGCGCCCTAATGGATCAGCCCCAGCATTTT
clone size: once; J gene: TRBJ1-5; D gene: TRBD1; V gene: TRBV18; CDR3 protein: CASSLQGAPNQPQHF; CDR3 DNA: TGTGCCAGCTCCCTCCAGGGGGCCCCCAATCAGCCCCAGCATTTT
clone size: NA; J gene: TRBJ1-1; D gene: NA; V gene: TRBV5-4; CDR3 protein: CASSWGDPSNTEAFF; CDR3 DNA: TGTGCCAGCAGTTGGGGGGACCCCTCGAACACTGAAGCTTTCTTT
clone size: once; J gene: TRBJ1-6; D gene: TRBD1; V gene: TRBV7-6; CDR3 protein: CASSFRDRYNSPLHF; CDR3 DNA: TGTGCCAGCAGCTTCCGGGACAGATATAATTCACCCCTCCACTTT
clone size: NA; J gene: TRBJ2-7; D gene: TRBD2; V gene: TRBV7-9; CDR3 protein: CASSRLPGGEVYEQYF; CDR3 DNA: TGTGCCAGCAGCCGACTGCCGGGAGGGGAGGTCTACGAGCAGTACTTC
clone size: NA; J gene: TRBJ2-5; D gene: NA; V gene: TRBV29-1; CDR3 protein: CSVHLGRWAQGETQYF; CDR3 DNA: TGCAGCGTCCATCTGGGGAGGTGGGCTCAGGGAGAGACCCAGTACTTC
clone size: NA; J gene: TRBJ2-7; D gene: NA; V gene: TRBV11-2; CDR3 protein: CASSLSRVSYEQYF; CDR3 DNA: TGTGCCAGCAGCTTATCCAGGGTTTCCTACGAGCAGTACTTC
clone size: NA; J gene: TRBJ2-1; D gene: TRBD1; V gene: TRBV9; CDR3 protein: CASSERGTGEFFYNEQFF; CDR3 DNA: TGTGCCAGCAGCGAGCGCGGGACAGGGGAATTCTTCTACAATGAGCAGTTCTTC
clone size: NA; J gene: TRBJ2-2; D gene: TRBD1; V gene: TRBV6-5; CDR3 protein: CANGQGANTGELFF; CDR3 DNA: TGTGCCAATGGACAGGGGGCGAACACCGGGGAGCTGTTTTTT
clone size: NA; J gene: TRBJ2-6; D gene: NA; V gene: TRBV3-1/TRBV3-2; CDR3 protein: CASSQGFRGPADLSGANVLTF; CDR3 DNA: TGTGCCAGCAGCCAAGGGTTTAGAGGCCCCGCCGACCTTTCTGGGGCCAACGTCCTGACTTTC
clone size: NA; J gene: TRBJ2-5; D gene: TRBD2; V gene: TRBV5-1; CDR3 protein: CASSLEEYGRGTSGSGETQYF; CDR3 DNA: TGCGCCAGCAGCTTGGAGGAATACGGAAGGGGGACTAGCGGGAGTGGAGAGACCCAGTACTTC
clone size: few; J gene: TRBJ2-7; D gene: NA; V gene: TRBV14; CDR3 protein: CASSQDQVRRGSRYYEQYF; CDR3 DNA: TGTGCCAGCAGCCAAGATCAAGTAAGGAGGGGATCTCGTTACTACGAGCAGTACTTC
clone size: once; J gene: TRBJ1-5; D gene: NA; V gene: TRBV19; CDR3 protein: CASRPDRNNQPQHF; CDR3 DNA: TGTGCCAGTAGACCCGACAGAAATAATCAGCCCCAGCATTTT
clone size: NA; J gene: TRBJ2-6; D gene: NA; V gene: TRBV2; CDR3 protein: CASISPNVLTF; CDR3 DNA: TGTGCCAGCATTTCCCCTAACGTCCTGACTTTC
clone size: NA; J gene: TRBJ2-5; D gene: NA; V gene: TRBV7-2; CDR3 protein: CASSLAMLGQGTQYF; CDR3 DNA: TGTGCCAGCAGCTTAGCCATGCTGGGACAAGGGACCCAGTACTTC
clone size: NA; J gene: TRBJ2-7; D gene: TRBD1; V gene: TRBV6-5; CDR3 protein: CASSPGGVYEQYF; CDR3 DNA: TGTGCCAGCAGCCCAGGGGGTGTCTACGAGCAGTACTTC
clone size: NA; J gene: TRBJ2-3; D gene: TRBD2; V gene: TRBV27; CDR3 protein: CASSLAGGSFTDTQYF; CDR3 DNA: TGTGCCAGCAGTTTAGCGGGGGGATCTTTCACAGATACGCAGTATTTT
clone size: NA; J gene: TRBJ2-1; D gene: TRBD1; V gene: TRBV15; CDR3 protein: CATSRGGQGAGEQFF; CDR3 DNA: TGTGCCACCAGCAGAGGGGGACAGGGGGCGGGTGAGCAGTTCTTC
clone size: NA; J gene: TRBJ1-3; D gene: TRBD1; V gene: TRBV4-1; CDR3 protein: CASSQDSPGGTGNTIYF; CDR3 DNA: TGCGCCAGCAGCCAAGATTCGCCAGGGGGAACTGGAAACACCATATATTTT
clone size: NA; J gene: TRBJ1-5; D gene: TRBD1; V gene: TRBV5-6; CDR3 protein: CASSFLQGRGSNQPQHF; CDR3 DNA: TGTGCCAGCAGCTTTTTACAGGGGCGTGGGTCCAATCAGCCCCAGCATTTT
clone size: NA; J gene: TRBJ1-5; D gene: NA; V gene: TRBV6-5; CDR3 protein: CASNYYRDQPQHF; CDR3 DNA: TGTGCCAGCAATTACTACAGGGATCAGCCCCAGCATTTT
clone size: NA; J gene: TRBJ2-7; D gene: TRBD1; V gene: TRBV5-6; CDR3 protein: CASSRSQGVGYEQYF; CDR3 DNA: TGTGCCAGCAGCCGATCCCAGGGGGTCGGCTACGAGCAGTACTTC
clone size: NA; J gene: TRBJ1-1; D gene: NA; V gene: TRBV27; CDR3 protein: CASSLAGLNTEAFF; CDR3 DNA: TGTGCCAGCAGTTTAGCCGGACTCAACACTGAAGCTTTCTTT
clone size: NA; J gene: TRBJ1-3; D gene: NA; V gene: TRBV4-1; CDR3 protein: CASSQVPGTGNTIYF; CDR3 DNA: TGCGCCAGCAGCCAAGTCCCGGGAACTGGAAACACCATATATTTT
clone size: NA; J gene: TRBJ2-7; D gene: NA; V gene: TRBV2; CDR3 protein: CASNDRTSYEQYF; CDR3 DNA: TGTGCCAGCAACGACAGGACCTCCTACGAGCAGTACTTC
clone size: NA; J gene: TRBJ1-1; D gene: NA; V gene: TRBV6-5; CDR3 protein: CASRGLGLGLTEAFF; CDR3 DNA: TGTGCCAGCAGGGGACTCGGGTTGGGGTTAACTGAAGCTTTCTTT
clone size: NA; J gene: TRBJ1-1; D gene: TRBD1; V gene: TRBV3-1/TRBV3-2; CDR3 protein: CASSRQGARTEAFF; CDR3 DNA: TGTGCCAGCAGCCGACAGGGGGCGAGGACTGAAGCTTTCTTT
clone size: NA; J gene: TRBJ2-2; D gene: TRBD2; V gene: TRBV4-1; CDR3 protein: CASSPGLAGGPNTGELFF; CDR3 DNA: TGCGCCAGCAGCCCGGGACTAGCGGGAGGCCCGAACACCGGGGAGCTGTTTTTT
clone size: once; J gene: TRBJ2-1; D gene: TRBD2; V gene: TRBV3-1/TRBV3-2; CDR3 protein: CASSQHRGSSRRTFF; CDR3 DNA: TGTGCCAGCAGCCAACATCGCGGGAGCTCCCGCCGAACGTTCTTC
clone size: NA; J gene: TRBJ2-2; D gene: TRBD2; V gene: TRBV4-1; CDR3 protein: CASSPRGSGSPGELFF; CDR3 DNA: TGCGCCAGCAGCCCCCGAGGTAGCGGGTCCCCCGGGGAGCTGTTTTTT
clone size: NA; J gene: TRBJ1-5; D gene: TRBD1; V gene: TRBV18; CDR3 protein: CASSPPSGQMNQPQHF; CDR3 DNA: TGTGCCAGCTCACCACCATCGGGACAGATGAATCAGCCCCAGCATTTT
clone size: NA; J gene: TRBJ2-2; D gene: TRBD2; V gene: TRBV9; CDR3 protein: CASSVGTSANTGELFF; CDR3 DNA: TGTGCCAGCAGCGTAGGGACTAGCGCGAACACCGGGGAGCTGTTTTTT
clone size: NA; J gene: TRBJ2-7; D gene: TRBD2; V gene: TRBV27; CDR3 protein: CASSSTSGRQYEQYF; CDR3 DNA: TGTGCCAGCAGTTCAACTAGCGGGAGGCAATACGAGCAGTACTTC
clone size: NA; J gene: TRBJ1-1; D gene: NA; V gene: TRBV4-2; CDR3 protein: CASSQDVRGYGTEAFF; CDR3 DNA: TGTGCCAGCAGCCAAGACGTGCGGGGTTATGGCACTGAAGCTTTCTTT
clone size: NA; J gene: TRBJ2-1; D gene: TRBD2; V gene: TRBV11-2; CDR3 protein: CASSLSRGGYEQFF; CDR3 DNA: TGTGCCAGCAGCTTATCGCGGGGGGGGTATGAGCAGTTCTTC
clone size: once; J gene: TRBJ1-5; D gene: NA; V gene: TRBV28; CDR3 protein: CASSPAYNQPQHF; CDR3 DNA: TGTGCCAGCAGCCCCGCGTACAATCAGCCCCAGCATTTT
clone size: once; J gene: TRBJ1-2; D gene: NA; V gene: TRBV5-1; CDR3 protein: CASSLEGDRYTF; CDR3 DNA: TGCGCCAGCAGCTTGGAAGGGGATCGCTACACCTTC
clone size: NA; J gene: TRBJ1-1; D gene: NA; V gene: TRBV9; CDR3 protein: CASSPRSGGFTEAFF; CDR3 DNA: TGTGCCAGCAGCCCTCGATCCGGAGGCTTCACTGAAGCTTTCTTT
clone size: NA; J gene: TRBJ2-3; D gene: NA; V gene: TRBV19; CDR3 protein: CASSTSGYLADTQYF; CDR3 DNA: TGTGCCAGTAGTACATCAGGGTATCTAGCGGATACGCAGTATTTT
clone size: NA; J gene: TRBJ1-5; D gene: NA; V gene: TRBV7-6; CDR3 protein: CASTPRGAGNQPQHF; CDR3 DNA: TGTGCCAGCACCCCTCGGGGGGCAGGCAATCAGCCCCAGCATTTT
clone size: NA; J gene: TRBJ2-6; D gene: NA; V gene: TRBV6-5; CDR3 protein: CASSTTGANVLTF; CDR3 DNA: TGTGCCAGCAGTACGACAGGGGCCAACGTCCTGACTTTC
clone size: NA; J gene: TRBJ1-1; D gene: NA; V gene: TRBV5-4; CDR3 protein: CASSPGPGRGTEAFF; CDR3 DNA: TGTGCCAGCAGCCCAGGGCCAGGCCGTGGCACTGAAGCTTTCTTT
clone size: NA; J gene: TRBJ2-7; D gene: NA; V gene: TRBV5-5; CDR3 protein: CASSWERGSYEQYF; CDR3 DNA: TGTGCCAGCAGCTGGGAACGGGGATCCTACGAGCAGTACTTC
clone size: once; J gene: TRBJ2-7; D gene: TRBD2; V gene: TRBV5-1; CDR3 protein: CASSRNPGTSGNLYF; CDR3 DNA: TGCGCCAGCAGCCGCAACCCCGGGACTAGCGGGAACTTGTACTTC
clone size: NA; J gene: TRBJ2-1; D gene: TRBD1; V gene: TRBV10-3; CDR3 protein: CAISPDLGQGATYNEQFF; CDR3 DNA: TGTGCCATCAGCCCCGACCTAGGACAGGGGGCAACCTACAATGAGCAGTTCTTC
clone size: NA; J gene: TRBJ1-2; D gene: TRBD1; V gene: TRBV9; CDR3 protein: CASSVGTGVGGYTF; CDR3 DNA: TGTGCCAGCAGCGTAGGTACAGGGGTAGGTGGCTACACCTTC
clone size: NA; J gene: TRBJ2-7; D gene: TRBD1; V gene: TRBV18; CDR3 protein: CASSPPDKRRTGEDEQYF; CDR3 DNA: TGTGCCAGCTCACCGCCGGACAAGAGACGGACAGGGGAGGACGAGCAGTACTTC